The next 27 T cell receptor beta chains were all read from a single sample in a study of cytomegalovirus exposure and HLA in healthy donors. Amplification used 60 Vbeta primers and 13 Jbeta primers. Sequenced by immunoSEQ multiplex PCR; TCRdb stores in-frame clones only, minus some. The data contain about 190,000 clones, approximately 87% of them singletons. Sequencing was done on a sample of PBMCs. The receptors shown here come from a man aged 25-40 years in good health and CMV-seronegative.

The gene calls are TRBV6-6 and TRBJ2-7; possibly TRBD1 for D (6 bases). Looked up from germline, CDR1 is MNHNY and CDR2 is SVGAGI (reference sequence). This CDR3 is built from 13 residues. V was trimmed by 6 bases and J by 5 bases, leaving 14 bases between them. CDR3 DNA sequence: TGTGCCAGCAGCCAAGACAGGTTCCACGAGCAGTACTTC. As protein: CASSQDRFHEQYF.

The V and J genes are TRBV25-1 and TRBJ1-4; TRBD1 agrees at 10 bases. Germline loops: CDR1 MGHDK, CDR2 SYGVNS. The V segment lost 3 bases and the J segment 5 bases; nucleotides outside the gene matches: 6. The CDR3 has 16 amino acids. In nucleotides, the CDR3 is TGTGCCAGCAGTGATGCCCCGGGACAGGGGAATGAAAAACTGTTTTTT. Translated, it gives CASSDAPGQGNEKLFF.

The chain recombines TRBV7-8 with TRBJ2-5, with 8 bases lining up with TRBD1. The V gene end was trimmed by 8 bases and the J gene end by 6 bases; junction bases not matched to a gene: 5. The germline gives CDR1 SGHVS, CDR2 FQNEAQ. This CDR3 is built from 12 residues. The CDR3 DNA follows: TGTGCCAGCTTGGACAGGGAAAAGACCCAGTACTTC. This codes for CASLDREKTQYF.

V usage is TRBV5-5 and J usage is TRBJ2-1; TRBD2 matches at 7 bases. Germline CDR1 is SGHKS and CDR2 is YYEKEE (reference sequence). Germline trimming cut 4 bases from V and 4 bases from J; bases unmatched to any gene: 11. The CDR3 extends over 16 amino acids. Here the CDR3 DNA reads TGTGCCAGCAGCCCAGGGACTACCTTGGGGTACAATGAGCAGTTCTTC. The encoded protein is CASSPGTTLGYNEQFF.

CDR3 sequence reads: CASSPSSGGAQYF. CDR3 coding DNA: TGTGCCAGCAGCCCCTCTAGCGGCGGGGCGCAGTACTTC. This chain joins TRBV7-2 and TRBJ2-5, with 7 bases that match TRBD2. CDR1 and CDR2 from the germline V gene are SGHTA and FQGNSA. This CDR3 contains 13 residues. Trimming removed 5 bases from V and 11 bases from J; junction bases left unmatched: 11.

This rearrangement joins TRBV2 to TRBJ2-3; D may be TRBD2 (6 bases). The germline CDR1 and CDR2 sequences are SNHLY and FYNNEI. The V and J ends lost 7 bases and 4 bases respectively, with 18 bases between them. The length of the CDR3 is 15 residues. The CDR3 reads CASISAASGADTQYF. For the CDR3, the DNA is TGTGCCAGCATATCAGCGGCCTCGGGAGCAGATACGCAGTATTTT.

This clone was seen just once. This chain joins TRBV10-1 and TRBJ1-1, with D hard to call. The CDR3 loop spans 15 amino acids. Trimming stripped 2 bases from V and 7 bases from J, with 17 bases between. From germline, CDR1 is WNHNN and CDR2 SYGVQD (reference sequence). The DNA of the CDR3 is TGCGCCAGCAGTGAGGGTGGTCGACGGACTCTTGAAGCTTTCTTT. Translation gives CASSEGGRRTLEAFF.

This chain joins TRBV2 and TRBJ1-2; D is unresolved. This CDR3 is 13 amino acids long. The V end was cut by 7 bases, the J end by 6 bases, with 15 bases between. Germline CDR1 and CDR2: SNHLY and FYNNEI. Written as DNA, the CDR3 is TGTGCCAGCAAGGAGGGCGGGAGGGATGGCTACACCTTC. It translates to CASKEGGRDGYTF.

J is TRBJ1-2 and V is TRBV5-4, with a possible D match to TRBD1 (5 bases). This CDR3 spans 15 amino acids. In germline, CDR1 is SGHNT, CDR2 YYREEE (reference sequence). Trimming removed 1 base at V and 5 bases at J, with 15 bases between. The CDR3 reads CASSLLQGYLYGYTF. In DNA form, the CDR3 reads TGTGCCAGCAGCTTGTTGCAGGGTTATTTGTATGGCTACACCTTC.

The CDR3 coding sequence is TGTGCCAGCAGTGACAGGGGACTTGCGAACACTGAAGCTTTCTTT. This sequence encodes CASSDRGLANTEAFF. The chain joins TRBV6-6 to TRBJ1-1, with 8 bases that match TRBD1. The CDR3 length is 15 residues. Looked up from germline, CDR1 is MNHNY and CDR2 is SVGAGI (reference sequence). J lost 1 base, V lost 5 bases, and 6 bases had no gene match.

The J gene is TRBJ1-2, the V gene TRBV7-8; D call uncertain. In germline, CDR1 is SGHVS, CDR2 FQNEAQ. V lost 5 bases, J lost 6 bases, and 16 bases lay in between. The CDR3 consists of 14 residues. The CDR3 is CASSPRELADGYTF. The CDR3 region has the DNA TGTGCCAGCAGCCCGAGGGAGCTTGCAGATGGCTACACCTTC. Complete variable domain (other parts from reference TRBV7-8 and TRBJ1-2): GAGVSQSPRYKVAKRGQDVALRCDPISGHVSLFWYQQALGQGPEFLTYFQNEAQLDKSGLPSDRFFAERPEGSVSTLKIQRTQQEDSAVYLCASSPRELADGYTFGSGTRLTVV.

The gene calls are TRBV12-5 and TRBJ1-1, with 8 bases lining up with TRBD1. The germline V gene encodes CDR1 LGHNT and CDR2 FRNRAP. V lost 5 bases and J lost 1; bases outside the gene matches: 18. The CDR3 has 19 residues. The CDR3 coding sequence is TGTGCTAGTGGTCCTGATGGGCTGGGACAGGAGAACTGGAACACTGAAGCTTTCTTT. Its protein product is CASGPDGLGQENWNTEAFF.

V usage is TRBV29-1 and J usage is TRBJ2-5; D unclear. From germline, CDR1 is SQVTM and CDR2 ANQGSEA. Between the trimmed V and J ends, which lost 5 bases and 0 bases, there was a span of 10 bases. The CDR3 consists of 13 residues. CDR3 protein: CSVQAAYQETQYF. The CDR3 DNA follows: TGCAGCGTTCAAGCTGCGTACCAAGAGACCCAGTACTTC.

The rearrangement joins TRBV2 to TRBJ2-2; possible D gene TRBD2, 5 bases. V was shortened by 4 bases and J by 4 bases, with 13 bases between the two germline ends. The CDR3 has 15 residues. The germline V gene has CDR1 SNHLY and CDR2 FYNNEI. This CDR3 reads CASSVIPRGTGELFF. DNA of the CDR3: TGTGCCAGCAGTGTGATCCCCCGGGGCACCGGGGAGCTGTTTTTT.

For this clone: One end of the junction does not line up with germline, which may come from a read error. The chain links TRBV6-1 to TRBJ2-6, with a tentative D call TRBD2 (6 bases). Germline CDR1 reads MNHNS; CDR2 reads SASEGT. The CDR3 covers 15 residues. The CDR3 protein is CASSGGGSGANGLTF. Here the CDR3 DNA reads TGTGCCAGCAGTGGTGGGGGGTCTGGGGCCAACGGCCTGACTTTC.

The gene calls are TRBV15 and TRBJ2-4; 8 bases match TRBD1. The CDR3 extends over 12 amino acids. Germline trimming cut 4 bases from V and 12 bases from J; bases unmatched to any gene: 5. CDR1 is LNHNV, CDR2 YYDKDF, per germline (reference sequence). The CDR3 coding sequence is TGTGCCACCAGCAACAGGGGGGACAGTCAGTACTTC. It translates to CATSNRGDSQYF.

This clone showed up just a few times. The V gene is TRBV11-2, the J gene TRBJ1-2; TRBD1 agrees at 8 bases. Losses at the gene ends were 4 bases for V and 4 bases for J; bases not matched to a gene: 2. The CDR3 is made up of 13 amino acids. In germline, CDR1 is SGHAT, CDR2 FQNNGV. DNA of the CDR3: TGTGCCAGCAGCTCCGGACAGGGCTATGGCTACACCTTC. It is translated as CASSSGQGYGYTF.

This clone has just one count. The CDR3 protein is CASSAGGGGRSYEQYF. CDR3 nucleotide sequence: TGTGCCAGCAGCGCGGGGGGGGGCGGGAGGTCCTACGAGCAGTACTTC. The chain is built from TRBV9 and TRBJ2-7; TRBD2 matches at 8 bases. Trimming took 3 bases from V and 1 from J; bases not matched to a gene: 9. The germline V gene has CDR1 SGDLS and CDR2 YYNGEE. The CDR3 length is 16 residues.

The J gene is TRBJ1-1, the V gene TRBV10-3, with TRBD1 as a possible D gene (5 bases). There are 13 residues in the CDR3. Germline values: CDR1 ENHRY, CDR2 SYGVKD. V dropped 6 bases and J dropped 0 bases, with 8 bases sitting between them. The CDR3 spells CAIRGLMNTEAFF. As DNA, the CDR3 is TGTGCCATCAGGGGGCTCATGAACACTGAAGCTTTCTTT.

Note on this clone: Mismatch with germline at one junction end may stem from a read error. This rearrangement joins TRBV7-9 to TRBJ2-2; D may be TRBD2 (5 bases). Germline CDR1 is SEHNR and CDR2 is FQNEAQ (reference sequence). CDR3 length: 12 residues. CDR3 sequence reads: CASSFSSGKLFF. CDR3 DNA: TGTGCCAGCAGCTTTAGTTCCGGGAAGCTGTTTTTT.

The V gene is TRBV28, the J gene TRBJ2-4; 8 bases line up with TRBD1. The germline V gene encodes CDR1 MDHEN and CDR2 SYDVKM. This CDR3 spans 15 amino acids. J gave up 7 bases and V 4 bases, and 9 bases lay outside the gene matches. CDR3: CASSSLRGLDNIQYF. Here the CDR3 DNA reads TGTGCCAGCAGTTCCCTCAGGGGGCTAGATAACATTCAGTACTTC.

The V gene is TRBV6-4, the J gene TRBJ2-1; no clear D gene. The germline V and J ends were trimmed by 3 bases and 6 bases, with 9 bases remaining between them. The CDR3 covers 13 residues. From germline, CDR1 is MRHNA and CDR2 SNTAGT. CDR3 sequence reads: CASSDGRGNEQFF. The CDR3 DNA follows: TGTGCCAGCAGTGATGGTCGAGGCAATGAGCAGTTCTTC.

The CDR3 DNA is TGTGCCAGCAGTGTTCAGGGGACGGCGCAAGAGACCCAGTACTTC. Amino acids: CASSVQGTAQETQYF. The J gene is TRBJ2-5, the V gene TRBV2; possibly TRBD1 for D (6 bases). The CDR3 totals 15 residues. The ends were cut back, 4 bases at V and 2 bases at J, with 14 bases in the middle. Germline V CDR1 and CDR2: SNHLY, FYNNEI.

A remark on this clone: The CDR3 carries no conserved terminal phenylalanine or tryptophan, so it likely arises from a read error. The rearrangement joins TRBV9 to TRBJ1-2; D unresolved. V lost 1 base and J 1 base, leaving 8 bases between the germline ends. Germline loops: CDR1 SGDLS, CDR2 YYNGEE. The CDR3 is made up of 14 amino acids. DNA of the CDR3: TGTGCCAGCAGCGTAAACACCCTTAACTATGGCTACACCTCC. Protein sequence: CASSVNTLNYGYTS.

V usage is TRBV5-4 and J usage is TRBJ2-3, with D uncertain. From germline, CDR1 is SGHNT and CDR2 YYREEE (reference sequence). This CDR3 is 17 amino acids long. Trimming pared 3 bases from V and 1 base from J, leaving 18 bases between. The CDR3 region has the DNA TGTGCCAGCAGCTCCGCAAATGCGCCGCTGCGCACAGATACGCAGTATTTT. It encodes CASSSANAPLRTDTQYF.

The gene calls are TRBV11-3 and TRBJ1-1, with a possible D match to TRBD1 (6 bases). The V end lost 3 bases, the J end lost 10 bases, and 12 bases lay between the germline ends. Germline values: CDR1 SGHNT, CDR2 YENEEA. The CDR3 is 12 residues long. The CDR3 sequence: CASSLRQGRAFF. CDR3 nucleotide sequence: TGTGCCAGCAGCTTGAGGCAGGGGAGAGCTTTCTTT.

The genes are TRBV27 and TRBJ1-5; D is uncertain. V lost 6 bases, J lost 4 bases, and 16 bases lay in between. The CDR3 totals 15 residues. Germline-derived CDR1 and CDR2 are MNHEY and SMNVEV (reference sequence). CDR3 sequence (DNA): TGTGCCAGCAGGCCTCACAATCCCCCTAATCAGCCCCAGCATTTT. Translated: CASRPHNPPNQPQHF.